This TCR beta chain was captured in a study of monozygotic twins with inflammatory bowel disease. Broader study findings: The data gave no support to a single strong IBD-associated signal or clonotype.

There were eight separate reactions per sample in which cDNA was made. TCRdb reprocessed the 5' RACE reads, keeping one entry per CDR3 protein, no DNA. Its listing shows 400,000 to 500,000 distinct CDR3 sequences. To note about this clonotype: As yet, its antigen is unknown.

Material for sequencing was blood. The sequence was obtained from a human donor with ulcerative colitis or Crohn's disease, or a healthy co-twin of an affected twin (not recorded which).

CDR3: CATSRDLRDTEAFF. The V gene is TRBV15, the J gene TRBJ1-1. The length of the CDR3 is 14 residues. Per the germline V gene, CDR1 is LNHNV and CDR2 is YYDKDF (reference sequence).